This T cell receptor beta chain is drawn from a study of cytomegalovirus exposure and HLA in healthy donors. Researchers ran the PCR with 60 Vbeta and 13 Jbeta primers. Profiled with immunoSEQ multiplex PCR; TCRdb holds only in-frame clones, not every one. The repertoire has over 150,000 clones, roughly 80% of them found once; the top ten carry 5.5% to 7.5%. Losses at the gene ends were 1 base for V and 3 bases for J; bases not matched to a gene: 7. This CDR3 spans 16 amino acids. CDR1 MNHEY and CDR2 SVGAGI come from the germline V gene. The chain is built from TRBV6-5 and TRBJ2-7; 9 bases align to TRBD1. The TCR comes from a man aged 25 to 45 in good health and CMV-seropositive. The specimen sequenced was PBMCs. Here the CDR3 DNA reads TGTGCCAGCAGTTACTGGGACAGGGCCCGCAACTACGAGCAGTACTTC. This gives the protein CASSYWDRARNYEQYF.